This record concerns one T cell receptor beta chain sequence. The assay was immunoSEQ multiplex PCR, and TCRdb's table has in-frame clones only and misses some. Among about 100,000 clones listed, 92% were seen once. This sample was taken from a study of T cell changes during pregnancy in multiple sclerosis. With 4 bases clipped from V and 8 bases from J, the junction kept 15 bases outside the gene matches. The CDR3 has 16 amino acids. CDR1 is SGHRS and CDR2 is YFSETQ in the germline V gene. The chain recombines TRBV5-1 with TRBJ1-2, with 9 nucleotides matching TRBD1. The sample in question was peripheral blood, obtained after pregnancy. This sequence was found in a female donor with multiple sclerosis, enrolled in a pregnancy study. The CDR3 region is CASSEVTGGGRKGYTF. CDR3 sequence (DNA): TGCGCCAGCAGCGAGGTGACAGGGGGTGGACGAAAGGGCTACACCTTC.